One T cell receptor beta chain is described in this entry. What it recognizes is unknown. The authors prepared UMI-labeled TRB cDNA libraries by 5' RACE. TCRdb reprocessed the 5' RACE reads, keeping one entry per CDR3 protein, no DNA. The sample table includes about 41,000 distinct CDR3 sequences. CDR3 length equals 11 residues. Per germline, CDR1 SQVTM and CDR2 ANQGSEA. This entry belongs to a study of CXCR3-negative and CXCR3-positive naive CD8 T cells. Looking at the study overall: TRB reads totalled about 140 million, about 1.5 +/- 0.3 million per library. General observations from the study: No difference in surface CD5 was seen between naive subsets, and TCR strength was inferred from TRB CDR3 properties. Comparably high diversity marked both naive subsets, whereas memory CD8+ cells had much lower diversity.

The gene calls are TRBV29-1 and TRBJ1-1; TCRdb designates TRBD1, a call that cannot be tested without DNA. The sequencing sample was made of memory CD8+ T cells from blood. The clonotype was recovered from a human donor in good health. Some clones in this sample may be carry-over from other donors' samples. The CDR3 here is CSVHGGTEAFF.